This T cell receptor beta chain was identified during a study of blood T cells in healthy people across ages. A J-beta primer mix and a sample-barcoded 5' primer were used in a second PCR of roughly 6 to 12 cycles. TCRdb passed the 5' RACE reads through MiXCR, listing each CDR3 protein once. Counted here are about 700,000 distinct CDR3 sequences, about 30% occurring once; the ten biggest clones make up 15%. The CDR3 is 15 residues long. Trimming shortened V by 5 bases and J by 0 bases, and 13 bases separated the two germline ends. At least ten counts were recorded for this clonotype. The source of this sequence is a woman older than 75 in good health. What was sequenced was blood. This chain joins TRBV12-3 or TRBV12-4 and TRBJ2-5; D not resolved. The CDR3 protein is CASSPQTSYQETQYF. CDR3 DNA sequence: TGTGCCAGCAGTCCCCAGACTTCGTACCAAGAGACCCAGTACTTC.